These 29 T cell receptor beta chains were sequenced from one sample in a study of intratumoral heterogeneity in liver cancer. Assay: immunoSEQ multiplex PCR; the TCRdb copy retains only in-frame clones and omits some. The sample records some 20,000 clones, roughly 66% being singletons. The specimen was tumor-adjacent normal tissue, collected before any cancer treatment. These receptors were collected from a woman aged 70-85 years with hepatocellular carcinoma.

CDR3 nucleotides: TGTGCCAGCTCACCATCCAGGGGGCTCTCTGAAGCTTTCTTT. Amino acids: CASSPSRGLSEAFF. The chain uses TRBV18 and TRBJ1-1, with 8 nucleotides matching TRBD1. The CDR3 contains 14 residues. The V gene's germline CDR1 is KGHSH and CDR2 LQKENI. The junction had 5 bases not matched to a gene; V was cut back by 2 bases and J by 6 bases.

This clone was counted a single time. The genes are TRBV7-8 and TRBJ1-6; D is undetermined. This CDR3 region has 15 residues. V lost 0 bases and J lost 6, with 9 bases in between. Germline CDR1 and CDR2: SGHVS and FQNEAQ. CDR3 in amino acids: CASSLAHGINSPLHF. The CDR3 DNA is TGTGCCAGCAGCTTAGCGCATGGTATTAATTCACCCCTCCACTTT.

This clone was detected only a few times. The genes are TRBV10-1 and TRBJ2-2; possibly TRBD2 for D (6 bases). This CDR3 spans 15 amino acids. With 4 bases removed from V and 4 bases from J, the gap between germline ends came to 13 bases. CDR1 is WNHNN, CDR2 SYGVQD, per germline (reference sequence). The CDR3 coding sequence is TGCGCCAGCAGTGTGGCGGGATTTAGCACCGGGGAGCTGTTTTTT. Translating it yields CASSVAGFSTGELFF.

The genes are TRBV27 and TRBJ2-3; D call uncertain. V lost 5 bases, J lost 2 bases, and 17 bases lay in between. Germline V gene data show CDR1 as MNHEY and CDR2 as SMNVEV (reference sequence). The CDR3 is 16 residues long. CDR3 loop: CASSPKSSRTTDTQYF. The CDR3 region has the DNA TGTGCCAGCAGTCCCAAGAGTTCGCGGACCACAGATACGCAGTATTTT.

This rearrangement joins TRBV19 to TRBJ1-3, with D possibly being TRBD1 (6 bases). V was pared by 4 bases and J by 2 bases, with 9 bases between. The germline gives CDR1 LNHDA, CDR2 SQIVND (reference sequence). CDR3 length: 14 residues. CDR3 nucleotide sequence: TGTGCCAGTAGTACCAGGGGACCTGGAAACACCATATATTTT. Protein sequence: CASSTRGPGNTIYF.

This clone was found once. The CDR3: CASGLDSLGQGAKNIQYF. CDR3 nucleotide sequence: TGTGCTAGTGGACTCGACTCACTGGGACAGGGGGCCAAAAACATTCAGTACTTC. This chain joins TRBV12-5 and TRBJ2-4; 10 bases fit TRBD1. The CDR3 has 18 amino acids. The V segment lost 6 bases and the J segment 1 base; nucleotides outside the gene matches: 12. Germline-derived CDR1 and CDR2 are LGHNT and FRNRAP.

The V and J genes are TRBV5-8 and TRBJ1-6, with D unresolved. The CDR3 loop spans 15 amino acids. Trimming stripped 0 bases from V and 7 bases from J, with 11 bases between. Germline CDR1 SGHTS, CDR2 YDEGEE. DNA of the CDR3: TGTGCCAGCAGCTTGGGTCAGCTTAACAATTCACCCCTCCACTTT. It yields the protein CASSLGQLNNSPLHF.

The DNA for the CDR3 is TGTGCCTGGAGTGAAGCCGGGACAGGGCAGACCCAGTACTTC. It encodes CAWSEAGTGQTQYF. The rearrangement links TRBV30 to TRBJ2-5; 9 nucleotides agree with TRBD1. This CDR3 contains 14 residues. Germline V gene sequence: CDR1 GTSNPN, CDR2 SVGIG (reference sequence). Trimming at V came to 1 base and at J to 6 bases, leaving 6 bases not matched to a gene.

V gene TRBV7-2 combines with J gene TRBJ1-2; D may be TRBD1 (6 bases). The V end lost 3 bases, the J end lost 6 bases, and 11 bases lay between the germline ends. The CDR3 consists of 13 residues. Germline V lookup: CDR1 SGHTA, CDR2 FQGNSA. As DNA, the CDR3 is TGTGCCAGCAGCTTCGGACAGAGCGATGGCTACACCTTC. Its translation is CASSFGQSDGYTF.

The chain joins TRBV6-6 to TRBJ2-7; 10 bases align to TRBD1. V trimming: 6 bases; J trimming: 5 bases; junction bases outside the gene matches: 13. Germline V gives CDR1 MNHNY, CDR2 SVGAGI (reference sequence). The CDR3 sequence is 16 residues long. DNA of the CDR3: TGTGCCAGCAGCCCAAAACCCGGGACAGGGGATCACGAGCAGTACTTC. This gives the protein CASSPKPGTGDHEQYF.

V gene TRBV7-8 combines with J gene TRBJ2-1; tentatively, D is TRBD2 (6 bases). Germline values: CDR1 SGHVS, CDR2 FQNEAQ. The CDR3 contains 16 residues. The V gene lost 2 bases and the J gene lost 0 bases, with 11 bases spanning the gap. This chain's CDR3 is CASSLLTGVSYNEQFF. In DNA, the CDR3 is TGTGCCAGCAGCTTACTCACGGGAGTCTCCTACAATGAGCAGTTCTTC.

The chain employs TRBV19 and TRBJ2-6; D perhaps matches TRBD2 (6 bases). Germline CDR1 and CDR2: LNHDA and SQIVND (reference sequence). Trimming removed 8 bases at V and 2 bases at J, with 22 bases between. The CDR3 extends over 18 amino acids. CDR3 nucleotide sequence: TGTGCCAGTGGGGTCGGGAGAGGGATGGGTCCTGGGGCCAACGTCCTGACTTTC. It encodes CASGVGRGMGPGANVLTF.

V usage is TRBV15 and J usage is TRBJ2-5, with no clear D. The CDR3 is 14 amino acids. The germline V gene has CDR1 LNHNV and CDR2 YYDKDF (reference sequence). V lost 0 bases, J lost 5 bases, and 10 bases lay in between. The chain's CDR3 is CATSRDGGRETQYF. The CDR3 DNA reads as TGTGCCACCAGCAGAGATGGTGGCAGGGAGACCCAGTACTTC.

The genes are TRBV6-6 and TRBJ2-1, with TRBD2 identical over 9 bases. After removal of 6 bases from V and 8 bases from J, the junction contained 11 bases not matched to a gene. Per germline, CDR1 MNHNY and CDR2 SVGAGI (reference sequence). The CDR3 extends over 15 amino acids. The CDR3 sequence: CASRPLSGRIYEQFF. In nucleotides, the CDR3 is TGTGCCAGCAGGCCGCTTAGCGGGAGAATATATGAGCAGTTCTTC.

The chain combines TRBV2 with TRBJ2-7; 11 bases are shared with TRBD2. The V segment lost 6 bases and the J segment 3 bases; nucleotides outside the gene matches: 4. Per the germline V gene, CDR1 is SNHLY and CDR2 is FYNNEI. This CDR3 is built from 14 residues. The CDR3 region is CASRAGTSGYEQYF. CDR3 DNA sequence: TGTGCCAGCAGGGCCGGGACTAGCGGCTACGAGCAGTACTTC.

The V gene is TRBV25-1, the J gene TRBJ1-6; TRBD1 agrees at 7 bases. The CDR3 runs 14 residues. Unmatched junction bases numbered 6, after V lost 4 bases and J lost 9 bases. The V gene's germline CDR1 is MGHDK and CDR2 SYGVNS. The CDR3 region has the DNA TGTGCCAGCAGTGGTCAGGGGGACCCTTCACCCCTCCACTTT. Its protein is CASSGQGDPSPLHF.

The rearrangement links TRBV28 to TRBJ1-5; D uncertain. Germline loops: CDR1 MDHEN, CDR2 SYDVKM. The V end was cut by 7 bases, the J end by 1 base, with 20 bases between. The CDR3 has 17 amino acids. For the CDR3, the DNA is TGTGCCAGCACCTCCCTGGCGACGGCCTGGAGCAATCAGCCCCAGCATTTT. Encoded protein: CASTSLATAWSNQPQHF.

This sequence joins TRBV5-1 and TRBJ2-1, with TRBD1 matching 7 bases. This CDR3 has 16 amino acids. Germline CDR1 reads SGHRS; CDR2 reads YFSETQ. V dropped 4 bases and J dropped 6; count of bases not matched to a gene: 13. CDR3 DNA sequence: TGCGCCAGCAGCCCCCTGGGACAGTACGGAGTCAATGAGCAGTTCTTC. Its protein product is CASSPLGQYGVNEQFF.

The J gene is TRBJ2-7, the V gene TRBV27; 7 bases are a match to TRBD2. V shed 6 bases and J 4 bases; nucleotides not matched to a gene: 12. The length of the CDR3 is 15 residues. Germline-derived CDR1 and CDR2 are MNHEY and SMNVEV (reference sequence). CDR3 sequence reads: CASSPGLVSTYEQYF. CDR3 DNA: TGTGCCAGCAGCCCTGGACTAGTCTCAACGTACGAGCAGTACTTC.

CDR3 region: CAWSVLPSWGQETQYF. The CDR3 bases are TGTGCCTGGAGTGTACTTCCGTCTTGGGGGCAAGAGACCCAGTACTTC. The genes are TRBV30 and TRBJ2-5; the D gene could be TRBD1 or TRBD2 (5 bases each). From germline, CDR1 is GTSNPN and CDR2 SVGIG (reference sequence). The CDR3 contains 16 residues. Between the trimmed V and J ends, which lost 0 bases and 2 bases, there was a span of 16 bases.

Comment on this clone: Other nucleotide sequences in the sample specify the same CDR3. The V gene is TRBV5-4, the J gene TRBJ2-4; D gene unclear. The length of the CDR3 is 12 residues. Germline V gene data show CDR1 as SGHNT and CDR2 as YYREEE (reference sequence). Trimming cost V 2 bases and J 3 bases, with 3 bases left between them. The CDR3 reads CASSLGKNIQYF. The CDR3 region has the DNA TGTGCCAGCAGCTTAGGCAAAAACATTCAGTACTTC.

For the CDR3, the DNA is TGTGCCAGCAGTCGGACTTACAGCTCCTACAATGAGCAGTTCTTC. Protein sequence: CASSRTYSSYNEQFF. The chain couples TRBV6-5 to TRBJ2-1, with D possibly matching TRBD2 (5 bases). The CDR3 runs 15 residues. V was cut by 5 bases and J by 0 bases, with 11 bases left in between. CDR1 and CDR2 from the germline V gene are MNHEY and SVGAGI.

This clone appeared a single time. The genes are TRBV18 and TRBJ2-1, with 9 bases fitting TRBD2. V was clipped by 3 bases and J by 5 bases; unmatched bases: 8. The V gene's germline CDR1 is KGHSH and CDR2 LQKENI. CDR3 length: 16 residues. For the CDR3, the DNA is TGTGCCAGCTCACCGAGAAGCGGGAGGATGAACAATGAGCAGTTCTTC. This codes for CASSPRSGRMNNEQFF.

V and J are TRBV5-1 and TRBJ1-2; tentatively, D is TRBD1 (5 bases). Germline values: CDR1 SGHRS, CDR2 YFSETQ. The V gene lost 4 bases and the J gene lost 12 bases, with 19 bases spanning the gap. The CDR3 extends over 13 amino acids. CDR3: CASSLAGPNPNTF. In nucleotides, the CDR3 is TGCGCCAGCAGCCTCGCGGGGCCTAACCCCAACACCTTC.

The V and J genes are TRBV6-5 and TRBJ2-5, with D tentatively TRBD2 (5 bases). From germline, CDR1 is MNHEY and CDR2 SVGAGI. With 4 bases removed from V and 4 bases from J, the gap between germline ends came to 16 bases. The CDR3 spans 15 residues. DNA of the CDR3: TGTGCCAGCAGTTCACTAGTCCCCCCAAGAGAGACCCAGTACTTC. Encoded protein: CASSSLVPPRETQYF.

CDR3 loop: CASSFMAGSGELFF. DNA of the CDR3: TGTGCCAGCAGTTTCATGGCAGGGAGCGGGGAACTGTTTTTT. The chain combines TRBV28 with TRBJ1-4; tentative D call: TRBD1 (5 bases). This CDR3 is built from 14 residues. The V gene lost 3 bases and the J gene lost 12 bases, with 17 bases spanning the gap. Germline V gives CDR1 MDHEN, CDR2 SYDVKM. Combining the CDR3 with reference TRBV28 and TRBJ1-4 gives the whole variable domain DVKVTQSSRYLVKRTGEKVFLECVQDMDHENMFWYRQDPGLGLRLIYFSYDVKMKEKGDIPEGYSVSREKKERFSLILESASTNQTSMYLCASSFMAGSGELFFGSGTQLSVL.

The CDR3 loop reads CASSLRRQGRTDTQYF. The DNA for the CDR3 is TGTGCCAGCAGCCTGAGACGACAGGGGAGGACAGATACGCAGTATTTT. The chain employs TRBV5-6 and TRBJ2-3, with 8 bases matching TRBD1. With V trimmed by 4 bases and J by 3 bases, 10 bases remained unmatched. Germline V gives CDR1 SGHDT, CDR2 YYEEEE. The CDR3 spans 16 residues. Looking up the rest from reference TRBV5-6 and TRBJ2-3 gives the full variable domain: DAGVTQSPTHLIKTRGQQVTLRCSPKSGHDTVSWYQQALGQGPQFIFQYYEEEERQRGNFPDRFSGHQFPNYSSELNVNALLLGDSALYLCASSLRRQGRTDTQYFGPGTRLTVL.

In its sample, this clone was seen once. The rearrangement links TRBV9 to TRBJ2-1, with 10 bases matching TRBD2. Unmatched junction bases numbered 9, after V lost 1 base and J lost 5 bases. This CDR3 region has 17 residues. Per the germline V gene, CDR1 is SGDLS and CDR2 is YYNGEE. As DNA, the CDR3 is TGTGCCAGCAGCGTAACTAGCGGGACGCGCCCCAACAATGAGCAGTTCTTC. Protein product: CASSVTSGTRPNNEQFF.

The chain recombines TRBV3-1 (or the pseudogene TRBV3-2) with TRBJ2-5; D gene unclear. V was trimmed by 2 bases and J by 5 bases, leaving 9 bases between them. Germline V gene data show CDR1 as LGHDT and CDR2 as YNNKEL (reference sequence). This CDR3 contains 13 residues. The CDR3 is CASSQRPKETQYF. The CDR3 bases are TGTGCCAGCAGCCAAAGGCCGAAGGAGACCCAGTACTTC.